The present entry profiles one T cell receptor (beta chain) with its context. This clonotype was observed a handful of times. Its antigen is currently not known. Base qualities are not provided; no much larger clone lies one nucleotide away. The method behind the library was RACE. TCRdb records NextSeq 500 as the sequencer. During library preparation, unique molecular identifiers were attached to individual cDNA molecules so that TCRs could be counted quantitatively and reproducibly. From each blood RNA sample, both TCR alpha and TCR beta chains were sequenced. Per the source publication's procedure: Samples had a median of roughly 87,000 TCRs, with a range from about 20,000 to 690,600. The Decombinator software suite was used to annotate V, J and CDR3 in the TCR reads. For the PS versus PT1 abundance plots, all samples were subsampled to the same number of TCRs (28,000). TCRs were defined as expanded if absent before sensitization and observed at least eight times at the 2-week time point. Using fastp trimming at Q25 and MiXCR clonotype assembly, TCRdb reanalyzed the public sequencing data and kept in-frame beta chains. Merged by CDR3 protein, the rows form single entries marked with the most common genes and DNA. For this entry, the V and J calls and clone size follow TCRdb and not the study's own pipeline. For this sample there are 65,000 to 100,000 distinct CDR3 sequences; about 6.6% appear just once. The top ten clonotypes cover 1.3% of the sample.

The time point label for this specimen denotes: patch test 2, 6 weeks after DPC sensitization. The sample's treatment or condition, from its label and the paper: therapeutic diphenylcyclopropenone sensitization with weekly scalp DPC. Blood at each patch-test visit was drawn before the patch test was applied. Eligible patients were aged 18 to 70, diagnosed with alopecia, deemed suitable for DPC therapy, and excluded if pregnant. Total RNA was isolated from unfractionated whole blood collected in Tempus Blood RNA tubes. This entry comes from a study of human T cells and chemical hapten exposure (dated by TCRdb to about 2021). Describing the broader study: For sensitization, 2% DPC in acetone was applied to an approximately 2 cm by approximately 2 cm area of upper inner arm skin. Throughout the study period of roughly five months, patients also received therapeutic DPC doses to the scalp every week. Patch testing was done on the upper back using Finn chambers containing 0.01% DPC, and results were scored after 6 days according to International Contact Dermatitis Research Group standards. Alopecia areata with under or over 50% scalp involvement, alopecia totalis and alopecia universalis were represented in the patient cohort, which was mostly female. Libraries were pooled for sequencing, and variation in per-sample TCR yields was attributed mainly to small differences in library volumes within the pool. In alopecia patients, the study followed how the peripheral blood TCR repertoire changed in vivo over primary and secondary sensitization to diphenylcyclopropenone (DPC), a hapten. Blood samples were taken from patients before sensitization (week 0) and at 2, 6 and about 24 weeks after DPC sensitization. Approximately 30 alopecia patients provided blood for TCR sequencing at one to four time points (pre-sensitization, 2, 6 and 24 weeks). Summary of the overall study and its limitations: Significantly more large CDR3 similarity clusters were formed by expanded TCRs than by pre-sensitization or healthy control sets, consistent with antigen-driven responses. No change with DPC sensitization was found in the number of TCRs above 1 in 1000 frequency, and no evidence of global repertoire structure alterations was found. Because every patient had alopecia, a presumed autoimmune disease, the patients' immune response might differ from that of healthy individuals. After repeated subsampling, the strength of the expansion versus patch-test correlation and the threshold at which it became significant changed. Patch test score correlated positively with the number of PT1 expanded TCRs, reaching significance at thresholds 8, 16 and 32 but not at 4.

The germline V gene (reference sequence) gives CDR1 as GTSNPN and CDR2 as SVGIG. The CDR3 numbers 16 residues from cysteine through phenylalanine. The DNA shown is the 48-base CDR3, in frame from base 1. From V the trimming removes 4 bases and from J it removes 6 bases, while the gene matches leave 17 bases of the junction unaccounted for. The receptor was derived from a woman aged 25-40 years with alopecia areata. Some clones in this sample may be carry-over from other donors' samples. The sample in question was whole blood, obtained in connection with sensitization to the hapten diphenylcyclopropenone (DPC). The chain employs TRBV30 and TRBJ1-2, with 7 bases in between that match TRBD1. This receptor has the CDR3 CAWNLFSPGQSHGYTF. The DNA is TGTGCCTGGAACTTATTTTCGCCGGGACAGTCTCATGGCTACACCTTC.